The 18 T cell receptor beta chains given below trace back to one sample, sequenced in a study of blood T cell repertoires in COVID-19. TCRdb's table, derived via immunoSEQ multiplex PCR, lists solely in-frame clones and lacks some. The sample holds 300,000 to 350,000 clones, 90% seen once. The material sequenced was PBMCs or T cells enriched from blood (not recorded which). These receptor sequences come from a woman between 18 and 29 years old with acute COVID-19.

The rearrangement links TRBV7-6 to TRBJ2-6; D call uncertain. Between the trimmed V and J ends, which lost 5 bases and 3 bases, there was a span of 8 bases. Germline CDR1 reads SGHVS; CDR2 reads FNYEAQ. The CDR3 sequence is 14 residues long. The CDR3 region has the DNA TGTGCCAGCAGCCCACCCGGTGGGGCCAACGTCCTGACTTTC. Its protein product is CASSPPGGANVLTF.

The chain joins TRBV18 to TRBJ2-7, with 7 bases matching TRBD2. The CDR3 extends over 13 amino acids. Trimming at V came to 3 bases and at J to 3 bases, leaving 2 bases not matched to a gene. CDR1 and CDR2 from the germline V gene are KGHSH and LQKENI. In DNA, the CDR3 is TGTGCCAGCTCACCGGGGGAGGGCTACGAGCAGTACTTC. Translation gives CASSPGEGYEQYF.

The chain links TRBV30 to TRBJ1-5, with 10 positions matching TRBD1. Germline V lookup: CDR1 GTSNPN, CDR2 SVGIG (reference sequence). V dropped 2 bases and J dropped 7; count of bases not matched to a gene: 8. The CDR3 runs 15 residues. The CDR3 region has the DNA TGTGCCTGGAGTCTTGTTGGGACAGGGGTACAGCCCCAGCATTTT. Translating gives CAWSLVGTGVQPQHF. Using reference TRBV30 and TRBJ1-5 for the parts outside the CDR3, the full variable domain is SQTIHQWPATLVQPVGSPLSLECTVEGTSNPNLYWYRQAAGRGLQLLFYSVGIGQISSEVPQNLSASRPQDRQFILSSKKLLLSDSGFYLCAWSLVGTGVQPQHFGDGTRLSIL.

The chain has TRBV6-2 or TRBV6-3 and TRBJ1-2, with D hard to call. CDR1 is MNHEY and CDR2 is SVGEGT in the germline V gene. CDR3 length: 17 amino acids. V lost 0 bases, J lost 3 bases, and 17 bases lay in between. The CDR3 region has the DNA TGTGCCAGCAGTTACTCTCATCCGGGAGTCCCGTACTATGGCTACACCTTC. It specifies CASSYSHPGVPYYGYTF.

The CDR3 sequence is CASSLVGGLEGYTF. The CDR3 coding sequence is TGCGCCAGCAGCTTGGTTGGGGGCCTGGAGGGCTACACCTTC. The rearrangement links TRBV5-1 to TRBJ1-2; tentative D call: TRBD1 (6 bases). Germline V gene sequence: CDR1 SGHRS, CDR2 YFSETQ. The CDR3 has 14 residues. V was pared by 0 bases and J by 8 bases, with 14 bases between. Complete variable domain (other parts from reference TRBV5-1 and TRBJ1-2): KAGVTQTPRYLIKTRGQQVTLSCSPISGHRSVSWYQQTPGQGLQFLFEYFSETQRNKGNFPGRFSGRQFSNSRSEMNVSTLELGDSALYLCASSLVGGLEGYTFGSGTRLTVV.

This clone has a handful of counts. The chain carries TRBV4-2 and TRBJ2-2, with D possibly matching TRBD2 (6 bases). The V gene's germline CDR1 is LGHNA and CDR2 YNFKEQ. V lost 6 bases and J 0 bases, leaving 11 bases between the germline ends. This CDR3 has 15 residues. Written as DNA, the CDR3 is TGTGCCAGCAGGGAGAGCGGGTCGAACACCGGGGAGCTGTTTTTT. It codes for CASRESGSNTGELFF.

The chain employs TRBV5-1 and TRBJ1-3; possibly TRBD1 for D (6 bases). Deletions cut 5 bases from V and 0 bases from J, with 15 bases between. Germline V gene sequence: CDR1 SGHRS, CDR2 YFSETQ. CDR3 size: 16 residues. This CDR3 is CASSYLPTGSGNTIYF. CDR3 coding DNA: TGCGCCAGCAGTTACCTACCGACAGGCTCTGGAAACACCATATATTTT.

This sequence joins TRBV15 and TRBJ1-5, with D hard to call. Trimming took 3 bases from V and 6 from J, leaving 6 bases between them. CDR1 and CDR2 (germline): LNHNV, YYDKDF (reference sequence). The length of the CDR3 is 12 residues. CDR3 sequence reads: CATSSTGQPQHF. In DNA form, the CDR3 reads TGTGCCACCAGCAGTACGGGTCAGCCCCAGCATTTT.

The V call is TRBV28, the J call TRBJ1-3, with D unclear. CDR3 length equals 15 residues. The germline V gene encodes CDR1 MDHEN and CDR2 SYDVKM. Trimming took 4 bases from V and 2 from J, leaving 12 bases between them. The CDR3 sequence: CASSSSGKTGNTIYF. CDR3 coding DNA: TGTGCCAGCAGTTCCTCGGGTAAAACTGGAAACACCATATATTTT. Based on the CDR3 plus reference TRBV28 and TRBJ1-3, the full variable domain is DVKVTQSSRYLVKRTGEKVFLECVQDMDHENMFWYRQDPGLGLRLIYFSYDVKMKEKGDIPEGYSVSREKKERFSLILESASTNQTSMYLCASSSSGKTGNTIYFGEGSWLTVV.

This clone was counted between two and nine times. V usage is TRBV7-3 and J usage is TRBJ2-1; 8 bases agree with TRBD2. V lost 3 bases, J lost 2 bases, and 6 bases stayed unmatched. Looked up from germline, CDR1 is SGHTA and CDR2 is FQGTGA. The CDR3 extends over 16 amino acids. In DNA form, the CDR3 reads TGTGCCAGCAGCTTGTTGGGAGCGGGAGCCTACAATGAGCAGTTCTTC. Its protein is CASSLLGAGAYNEQFF.

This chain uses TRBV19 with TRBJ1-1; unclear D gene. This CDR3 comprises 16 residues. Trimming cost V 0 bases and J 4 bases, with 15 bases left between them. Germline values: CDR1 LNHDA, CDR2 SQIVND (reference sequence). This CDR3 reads CASSIDLWAGTTEAFF. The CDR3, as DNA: TGTGCCAGTAGTATAGATCTATGGGCGGGTACCACTGAAGCTTTCTTT.

CDR3 nucleotide sequence: TGTGCCAGCAGCCCCCGACCGGGACAAGAGACCCAGTACTTC. This gives the protein CASSPRPGQETQYF. The rearrangement links TRBV3-1 (or the pseudogene TRBV3-2) to TRBJ2-5; perhaps TRBD2 as D (5 bases). Germline CDR1 and CDR2: LGHDT and YNNKEL (reference sequence). This CDR3 has 14 residues. V lost 4 bases to trimming and J lost 2 bases, with 11 bases between them.

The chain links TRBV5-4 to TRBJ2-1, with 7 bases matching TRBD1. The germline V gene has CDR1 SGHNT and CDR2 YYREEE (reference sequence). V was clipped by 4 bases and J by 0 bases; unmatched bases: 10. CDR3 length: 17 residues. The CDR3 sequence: CASSKETGPSSYNEQFF. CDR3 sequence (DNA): TGTGCCAGCAGCAAAGAGACAGGGCCTAGCTCCTACAATGAGCAGTTCTTC.

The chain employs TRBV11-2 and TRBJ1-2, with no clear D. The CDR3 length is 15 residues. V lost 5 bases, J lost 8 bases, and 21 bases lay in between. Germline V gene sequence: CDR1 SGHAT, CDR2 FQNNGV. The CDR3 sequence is CASSPPTVLTGGYTF. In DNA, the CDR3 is TGTGCCAGCAGCCCCCCGACGGTTCTGACTGGCGGCTACACCTTC. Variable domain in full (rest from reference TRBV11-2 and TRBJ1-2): EAGVAQSPRYKIIEKRQSVAFWCNPISGHATLYWYQQILGQGPKLLIQFQNNGVVDDSQLPKDRFSAERLKGVDSTLKIQPAKLEDSAVYLCASSPPTVLTGGYTFGSGTRLTVV.

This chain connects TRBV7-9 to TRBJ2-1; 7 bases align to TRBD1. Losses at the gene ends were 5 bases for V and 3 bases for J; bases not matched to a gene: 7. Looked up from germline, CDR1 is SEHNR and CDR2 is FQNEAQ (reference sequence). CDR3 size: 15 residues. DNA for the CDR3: TGTGCCAGCAGCCCCACAGGGACAGTCTACAATGAGCAGTTCTTC. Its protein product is CASSPTGTVYNEQFF.

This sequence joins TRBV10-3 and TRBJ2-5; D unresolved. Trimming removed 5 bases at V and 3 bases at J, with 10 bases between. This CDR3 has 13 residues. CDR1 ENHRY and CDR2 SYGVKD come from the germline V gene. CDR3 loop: CAISPGLEETQYF. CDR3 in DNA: TGTGCCATCAGTCCGGGTTTAGAAGAGACCCAGTACTTC.

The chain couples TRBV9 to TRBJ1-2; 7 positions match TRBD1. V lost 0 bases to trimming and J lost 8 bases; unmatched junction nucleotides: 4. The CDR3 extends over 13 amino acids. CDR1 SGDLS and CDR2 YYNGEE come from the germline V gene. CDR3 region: CASSVVEGGGYTF. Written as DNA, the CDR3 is TGTGCCAGCAGCGTAGTTGAAGGGGGCGGCTACACCTTC.

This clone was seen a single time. In nucleotides, the CDR3 is TGTGCCAGCAGTTACTCTTCGGTACTCTATGGCTACACCTTC. Its translation is CASSYSSVLYGYTF. V and J are TRBV6-5 and TRBJ1-2, with D unclear. V was pared by 0 bases and J by 4 bases, with 9 bases between. The CDR3 spans 14 residues. Per the germline V gene, CDR1 is MNHEY and CDR2 is SVGAGI.